This entry lists 14 T cell receptor beta chains sequenced from one sample in a study of shared clonotypes between healthy human individuals. The method was immunoSEQ multiplex PCR; TCRdb's version includes in-frame clones alone and lacks a portion of them. There are some 2.1 million clones in the sample; roughly 94% occur only once, and roughly 0.13% lies in the top ten. Sequenced: naive CD4+ T cells sorted from blood. Indicated subset: CD45RA+ positively selected. These receptor sequences come from a young man in good health.

Remarks on this clone: The same CDR3 arises from other DNA sequences in this sample as well. V gene TRBV12-5 combines with J gene TRBJ1-2; D unresolved. Trimming removed 1 base at V and 2 bases at J, with 2 bases between. This CDR3 region has 12 residues. The germline gives CDR1 LGHNT, CDR2 FRNRAP. The CDR3 is CASGLGNYGYTF. The DNA of the CDR3 is TGTGCTAGTGGTTTGGGAAACTATGGCTACACCTTC.

This clone was observed once. V and J are TRBV4-1 and TRBJ2-4; TRBD1 might be the D (6 bases). Germline loops: CDR1 MGHRA, CDR2 YSYEKL. V was clipped by 0 bases and J by 2 bases, with 8 bases between them. The CDR3 covers 15 residues. CDR3 protein: CASSQEGGTKNIQYF. As DNA, the CDR3 is TGCGCCAGCAGCCAAGAAGGGGGAACCAAAAACATTCAGTACTTC.

Concerning this clone: Other DNA sequences of this sample code for an identical CDR3. The chain carries TRBV5-1 and TRBJ1-1, with 8 bases fitting TRBD1. Trimming removed 4 bases from V and 5 bases from J; junction bases left unmatched: 7. The germline V gene encodes CDR1 SGHRS and CDR2 YFSETQ. The CDR3 totals 14 residues. As DNA, the CDR3 is TGCGCCAGCAGCCAGGACAGGGTAGGAACTGAAGCTTTCTTT. As protein: CASSQDRVGTEAFF.

The J gene is TRBJ1-6, the V gene TRBV30; D is perhaps TRBD1 (6 bases). CDR3 length: 13 amino acids. Between the trimmed V and J ends, which lost 3 bases and 5 bases, there was a span of 8 bases. Per the germline V gene, CDR1 is GTSNPN and CDR2 is SVGIG (reference sequence). The CDR3 protein is CAWRQGDNSPLHF. In DNA form, the CDR3 reads TGTGCCTGGAGACAGGGTGATAATTCACCCCTCCACTTT.

The chain links TRBV7-3 to TRBJ2-3; D is perhaps TRBD2 (5 bases). The CDR3 totals 15 residues. Germline V gene sequence: CDR1 SGHTA, CDR2 FQGTGA. Trimming shortened V by 4 bases and J by 1 base, and 12 bases separated the two germline ends. Here the CDR3 reads CASSSSSKGTDTQYF. DNA of the CDR3: TGTGCCAGCAGCTCCTCTAGCAAAGGCACAGATACGCAGTATTTT.

For the CDR3, the DNA is TGTGCCAGCAGTCGGGACAGGGAAGGCCTGTTTTTT. Translating it yields CASSRDREGLFF. The chain uses TRBV28 and TRBJ1-4; 9 bases line up with TRBD1. The germline V gene has CDR1 MDHEN and CDR2 SYDVKM. Trimming at V came to 5 bases and at J to 14 bases, leaving 6 bases not matched to a gene. This CDR3 is built from 12 residues.

Notes on this clone: This sample also contains other DNA sequences that code for the same CDR3. This chain joins TRBV6-5 and TRBJ2-7, with 9 positions matching TRBD1. With 9 bases clipped from V and 2 bases from J, the junction kept 5 bases outside the gene matches. This CDR3 has 13 residues. Germline assignment: CDR1 MNHEY and CDR2 SVGAGI. DNA of the CDR3: TGTGCCAGTAGACAGGGGGTGACCTACGAGCAGTACTTC. Residues: CASRQGVTYEQYF.

The chain joins TRBV30 to TRBJ2-7, with D possibly being TRBD1 (6 bases). The germline CDR1 and CDR2 sequences are GTSNPN and SVGIG (reference sequence). V was trimmed by 5 bases and J by 1 base, leaving 12 bases between them. CDR3 length: 13 amino acids. The CDR3 nucleotides read TGTGCCTGGTCTTCTCAGGGGTCCTACGAGCAGTACTTC. Translating it yields CAWSSQGSYEQYF.

The chain combines TRBV7-8 with TRBJ2-1; TRBD2 is a possible D gene (5 bases). The V end was cut by 0 bases, the J end by 6 bases, with 12 bases between. The CDR3 has 15 residues. Per germline, CDR1 SGHVS and CDR2 FQNEAQ. Here the CDR3 reads CASSLAGAQTNEQFF. The DNA for the CDR3 is TGTGCCAGCAGCTTAGCGGGAGCTCAGACCAATGAGCAGTTCTTC.

The chain uses TRBV7-6 and TRBJ1-4; 7 bases fit TRBD1. This CDR3 has 15 amino acids. Germline V gene sequence: CDR1 SGHVS, CDR2 FNYEAQ. With V trimmed by 6 bases and J by 8 bases, 12 bases remained unmatched. The DNA for the CDR3 is TGTGCCAGCAGTGCAACAGGGGCCCCGGAGGAAAAACTGTTTTTT. The encoded protein is CASSATGAPEEKLFF.

This chain links TRBV7-2 with TRBJ1-3; D remains unclear. V was trimmed by 7 bases and J by 0 bases, leaving 1 base between them. The germline gives CDR1 SGHTA, CDR2 FQGNSA. The CDR3 covers 11 residues. DNA for the CDR3: TGTGCCAGCACCTCTGGAAACACCATATATTTT. Translated, it gives CASTSGNTIYF.

The chain recombines TRBV6-1 with TRBJ1-2; TRBD1 matches at 9 bases. The V segment lost 5 bases and the J segment 4 bases; nucleotides outside the gene matches: 5. The CDR3 consists of 14 residues. CDR1 and CDR2 from the germline V gene are MNHNS and SASEGT. CDR3: CASSSGTGTYGYTF. Written as DNA, the CDR3 is TGTGCCAGCAGTTCCGGGACAGGGACCTATGGCTACACCTTC.

In its sample, this clone was seen once. The chain uses TRBV6-1 and TRBJ1-2, with TRBD1 as a possible D gene (5 bases). Trimming removed 3 bases from V and 1 base from J, with 12 bases in between. Germline CDR1 is MNHNS and CDR2 is SASEGT. This CDR3 has 15 amino acids. CDR3 coding DNA: TGTGCCAGCAGTGATGTTTCCAGGGTTAACTATGGCTACACCTTC. It is translated as CASSDVSRVNYGYTF.

A word on this clone: Additional DNA sequences in this sample encode the identical CDR3. The chain joins TRBV9 to TRBJ2-3; D uncertain. Germline CDR1 SGDLS, CDR2 YYNGEE. The CDR3 spans 14 residues. V was shortened by 0 bases and J by 0 bases, with 5 bases between the two germline ends. In DNA form, the CDR3 reads TGTGCCAGCAGCGTAGCCCCCAGCACAGATACGCAGTATTTT. It is translated as CASSVAPSTDTQYF. Variable domain in full (rest from reference TRBV9 and TRBJ2-3): DSGVTQTPKHLITATGQRVTLRCSPRSGDLSVYWYQQSLDQGLQFLIQYYNGEERAKGNILERFSAQQFPDLHSELNLSSLELGDSALYFCASSVAPSTDTQYFGPGTRLTVL.